These 18 T cell receptor beta chains were all obtained from the same sample, sequenced in a study of CD8+CD57+ T cells in acquired aplastic anemia. The template for TCR beta VDJ and CDR3 sequence profiling was genomic DNA. TCRdb processed the reads anew with MiXCR; each CDR3 protein has one entry. The data contain 170,000 or so distinct CDR3 sequences, roughly 63% of them singletons. Selection for sequencing was limited to patients who had shown CD8+CD57+ cell expansion by flow cytometry. Sequencing input: sorted CD4+, CD8+, or CD8+CD57+ T cells (not recorded which) from PBMCs. Receptors were obtained from a human donor with aplastic anemia.

This clonotype has a count of ten or more. The chain carries TRBV5-1 and TRBJ1-5; D might be TRBD1 (5 bases). V lost 0 bases and J lost 9, with 13 bases in between. The CDR3 contains 14 residues. CDR1 and CDR2 from the germline V gene are SGHRS and YFSETQ. The CDR3 loop is CASSLVEGSGPQHF. CDR3 sequence (DNA): TGCGCCAGCAGCTTGGTTGAGGGGTCGGGGCCCCAGCATTTT.

V is TRBV6-4 and J is TRBJ2-7; 7 positions agree with TRBD1. The V gene end was trimmed by 6 bases and the J gene end by 3 bases; junction bases not matched to a gene: 11. The CDR3 length is 15 residues. CDR1 is MRHNA and CDR2 is SNTAGT in the germline V gene. CDR3 loop: CASSLGQATLYEQYF. The CDR3 bases are TGTGCCAGCAGCCTCGGACAGGCCACACTCTACGAGCAGTACTTC.

The chain carries TRBV24-1 and TRBJ1-2, with D perhaps matching TRBD1 (5 bases). This CDR3 has 13 amino acids. Trimming removed 3 bases from V and 7 bases from J, with 11 bases in between. Germline CDR1 reads KGHDR; CDR2 reads SFDVKD. Here the CDR3 reads CATSDHQGRGYTF. CDR3 nucleotide sequence: TGTGCCACCAGTGATCACCAGGGTCGTGGCTACACCTTC.

This clonotype has just a few counts. This chain joins TRBV2 and TRBJ1-2; 8 nucleotides match TRBD1. CDR1 is SNHLY, CDR2 FYNNEI, per germline. This CDR3 comprises 16 residues. The V segment lost 7 bases and the J segment 0 bases; nucleotides outside the gene matches: 10. CDR3 nucleotides: TGTGCCAGCAATCCGGACAGGGTTATCACTAACTATGGCTACACCTTC. Its protein product is CASNPDRVITNYGYTF.

This clonotype was observed at least ten times. The V and J genes are TRBV14 and TRBJ2-1; maybe TRBD2 (6 bases). This CDR3 comprises 14 residues. Germline loops: CDR1 SGHDN, CDR2 FVKESK. The V gene lost 0 bases and the J gene lost 12 bases, with 15 bases spanning the gap. The CDR3 sequence is CASSQDRDWLRQFF. The CDR3 nucleotides read TGTGCCAGCAGCCAAGACCGGGACTGGTTACGGCAGTTCTTC.

This clonotype occurred once. This sequence joins TRBV10-1 and TRBJ2-1, with a possible D match to TRBD1 (6 bases). V was shortened by 4 bases and J by 2 bases, with 9 bases between the two germline ends. Per germline, CDR1 WNHNN and CDR2 SYGVQD (reference sequence). The CDR3 is made up of 14 amino acids. This CDR3 reads CASSGQEPYNEQFF. The CDR3 DNA reads as TGCGCCAGCAGTGGACAGGAGCCCTACAATGAGCAGTTCTTC.

The sample holds many counts of this clonotype. CDR3 residues: CASSQDLGGYEQYF. The CDR3 bases are TGTGCCAGCAGCCAAGATTTAGGGGGCTACGAGCAGTACTTC. V usage is TRBV4-2 and J usage is TRBJ2-7; D might be TRBD1 (6 bases). V was trimmed by 0 bases and J by 3 bases, leaving 9 bases between them. The CDR3 covers 14 residues. The germline V gene has CDR1 LGHNA and CDR2 YNFKEQ.

A few counts support this clonotype. The V gene is TRBV20-1, the J gene TRBJ2-7, with a possible D match to TRBD2 (5 bases). The germline V gene has CDR1 DFQATT and CDR2 SNEGSKA (reference sequence). V was pared by 6 bases and J by 2 bases, with 17 bases between. The CDR3 is 14 amino acids. CDR3 nucleotide sequence: TGCAGTGCCACCCTCAGTCTAGCACCCTACGAGCAGTACTTC. Its protein is CSATLSLAPYEQYF.

CDR3 sequence reads: CASSVKGYTGELFF. CDR3 DNA: TGTGCCAGCAGCGTTAAGGGGTACACCGGGGAGCTGTTTTTT. The chain links TRBV9 to TRBJ2-2; D is perhaps TRBD1 (5 bases). Germline-derived CDR1 and CDR2 are SGDLS and YYNGEE. The CDR3 contains 14 residues. V lost 2 bases, J lost 3 bases, and 8 bases lay in between. Combining the CDR3 with reference TRBV9 and TRBJ2-2 gives the whole variable domain DSGVTQTPKHLITATGQRVTLRCSPRSGDLSVYWYQQSLDQGLQFLIQYYNGEERAKGNILERFSAQQFPDLHSELNLSSLELGDSALYFCASSVKGYTGELFFGEGSRLTVL.

On this clonotype: The junction differs from germline at one of its ends, possibly a read error. This chain uses TRBV2 with TRBJ2-5, with a weak D call TRBD1 (6 bases). Germline values: CDR1 SNHLY, CDR2 FYNNEI. The CDR3 runs 15 residues. DNA for the CDR3: TGTGCCAGCAGCGAAGGACAGATGTACCAAGAGACCCAGTACTTC. This codes for CASSEGQMYQETQYF.

This clonotype was counted between two and nine times. V and J are TRBV7-9 and TRBJ1-6, with D uncertain. There are 14 residues in the CDR3. Germline V gene data show CDR1 as SEHNR and CDR2 as FQNEAQ (reference sequence). Trimming stripped 1 base from V and 6 bases from J, with 7 bases between. CDR3 nucleotides: TGTGCCAGCAGCTTAGGGCAGATTAATTCACCCCTCCACTTT. Translation: CASSLGQINSPLHF.

The chain has TRBV12-5 and TRBJ1-4; 8 bases fit TRBD1. The CDR3 extends over 13 amino acids. From germline, CDR1 is LGHNT and CDR2 FRNRAP. This CDR3 reads CASTKGQASKLFF. CDR3 nucleotide sequence: TGTGCCAGCACCAAGGGACAGGCGTCAAAACTGTTTTTT.

The gene calls are TRBV24-1 and TRBJ2-2, with D perhaps being TRBD1 or TRBD2 (5 bases each). This CDR3 comprises 15 residues. Germline V gene data show CDR1 as KGHDR and CDR2 as SFDVKD. Deletions cut 5 bases from V and 4 bases from J, with 13 bases between. As DNA, the CDR3 is TGTGCCACCAGTGTTTCCGGGACGGTCACCGGGGAGCTGTTTTTT. Residues: CATSVSGTVTGELFF.

This clonotype was counted many times. This chain uses TRBV19 with TRBJ2-2, with D unresolved. The CDR3 is 15 residues long. CDR1 and CDR2 from the germline V gene are LNHDA and SQIVND (reference sequence). The germline V and J ends were trimmed by 2 bases and 7 bases, with 14 bases remaining between them. The CDR3 sequence: CASSITTARSGELFF. The CDR3 DNA follows: TGTGCCAGTAGTATAACGACGGCTAGAAGCGGGGAGCTGTTTTTT.

This clonotype has only a few counts. Possible read error: a much larger clone is one base away. V is TRBV7-9 and J is TRBJ1-2; D is unresolved. Germline V gives CDR1 SEHNR, CDR2 FQNEAQ (reference sequence). This CDR3 has 15 amino acids. This CDR3 reads CASSLWTQKGYGYAF. DNA of the CDR3: TGTGCCAGCAGCTTATGGACCCAGAAGGGCTATGGCTACGCCTTC.

The chain recombines TRBV2 with TRBJ1-3; D ambiguous. The V gene's germline CDR1 is SNHLY and CDR2 FYNNEI. CDR3 size: 14 residues. The germline V and J ends were trimmed by 1 base and 4 bases, with 8 bases remaining between them. The CDR3 bases are TGTGCCAGCAGTGAAGATAGGGTGGGAAACACCATATATTTT. The encoded protein is CASSEDRVGNTIYF.

This sequence joins TRBV11-2 and TRBJ1-1, with D possibly being TRBD1 (5 bases). Trimming took off 4 bases at V and 1 base at J, with 16 bases between the two ends. The CDR3 totals 16 residues. Looked up from germline, CDR1 is SGHAT and CDR2 is FQNNGV. CDR3 sequence (DNA): TGTGCCAGCAGCTCATCCGGGACCACCGAGAACACTGAAGCTTTCTTT. Translating gives CASSSSGTTENTEAFF.

V usage is TRBV20-1 and J usage is TRBJ1-6, with D possibly being TRBD1 (5 bases). Germline V gene data show CDR1 as DFQATT and CDR2 as SNEGSKA (reference sequence). V lost 5 bases and J 10 bases, leaving 18 bases between the germline ends. The CDR3 spans 14 residues. This chain's CDR3 is CSAHGQGAKSPLHF. The CDR3 region has the DNA TGCAGTGCTCATGGACAAGGGGCAAAGTCACCCCTCCACTTT.